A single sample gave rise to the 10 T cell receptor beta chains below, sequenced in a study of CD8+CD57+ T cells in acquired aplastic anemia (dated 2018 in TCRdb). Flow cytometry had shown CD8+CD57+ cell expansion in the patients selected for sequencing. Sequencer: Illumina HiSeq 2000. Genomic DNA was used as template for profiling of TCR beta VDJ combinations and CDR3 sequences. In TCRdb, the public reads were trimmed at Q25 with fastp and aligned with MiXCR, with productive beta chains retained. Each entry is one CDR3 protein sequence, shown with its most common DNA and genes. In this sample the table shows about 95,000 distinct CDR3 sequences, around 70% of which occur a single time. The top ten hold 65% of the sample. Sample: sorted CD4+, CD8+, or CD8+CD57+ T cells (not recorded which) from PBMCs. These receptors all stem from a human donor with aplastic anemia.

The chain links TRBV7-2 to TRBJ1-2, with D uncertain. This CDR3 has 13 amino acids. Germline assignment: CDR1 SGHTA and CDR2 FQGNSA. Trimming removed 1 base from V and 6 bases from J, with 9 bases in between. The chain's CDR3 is CASSLDWINGYTF. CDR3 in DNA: TGTGCCAGCAGCTTAGATTGGATAAATGGCTACACCTTC. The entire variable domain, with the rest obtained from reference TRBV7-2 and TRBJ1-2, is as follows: GAGVSQSPSNKVTEKGKDVELRCDPISGHTALYWYRQSLGQGLEFLIYFQGNSAPDKSGLPSDRFSAERTGGSVSTLTIQRTQQEDSAVYLCASSLDWINGYTFGSGTRLTVV.

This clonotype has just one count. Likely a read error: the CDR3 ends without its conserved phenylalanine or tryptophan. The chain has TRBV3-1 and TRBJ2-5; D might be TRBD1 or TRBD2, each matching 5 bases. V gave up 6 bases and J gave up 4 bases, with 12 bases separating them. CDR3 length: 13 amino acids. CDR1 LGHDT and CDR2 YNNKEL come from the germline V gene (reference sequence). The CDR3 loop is CASSLRGTETQYL. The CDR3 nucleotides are TGTGCCAGCAGTCTACGGGGCACAGAGACCCAGTACTTG.

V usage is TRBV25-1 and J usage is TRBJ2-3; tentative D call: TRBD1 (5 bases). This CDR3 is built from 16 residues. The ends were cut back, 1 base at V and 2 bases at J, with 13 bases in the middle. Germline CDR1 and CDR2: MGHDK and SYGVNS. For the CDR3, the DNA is TGTGCCAGCAGTGAATTGTCCCAGGGATCCACAGATACGCAGTATTTT. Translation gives CASSELSQGSTDTQYF. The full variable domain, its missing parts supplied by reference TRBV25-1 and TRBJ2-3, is EADIYQTPRYLVIGTGKKITLECSQTMGHDKMYWYQQDPGMELHLIHYSYGVNSTEKGDLSSESTVSRIRTEHFPLTLESARPSHTSQYLCASSELSQGSTDTQYFGPGTRLTVL.

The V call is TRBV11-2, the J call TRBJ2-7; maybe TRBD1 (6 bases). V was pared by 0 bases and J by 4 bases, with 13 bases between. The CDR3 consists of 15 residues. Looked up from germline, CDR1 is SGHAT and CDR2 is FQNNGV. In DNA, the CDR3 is TGTGCCAGCAGCTTAGAAGGGGACACCACTTACGAGCAGTACTTC. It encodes CASSLEGDTTYEQYF.

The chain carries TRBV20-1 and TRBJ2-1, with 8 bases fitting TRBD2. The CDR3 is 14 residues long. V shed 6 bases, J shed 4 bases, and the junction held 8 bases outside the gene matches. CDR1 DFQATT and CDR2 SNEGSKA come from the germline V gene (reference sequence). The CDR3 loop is CSAPSGRGYNEQFF. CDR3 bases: TGCAGTGCCCCCAGCGGGAGAGGTTACAATGAGCAGTTCTTC.

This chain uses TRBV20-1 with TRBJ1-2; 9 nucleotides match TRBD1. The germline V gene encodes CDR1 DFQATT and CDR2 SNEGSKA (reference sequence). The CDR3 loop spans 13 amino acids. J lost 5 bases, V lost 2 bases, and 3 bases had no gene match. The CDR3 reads CSARPTGGYGYTF. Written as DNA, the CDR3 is TGCAGTGCTAGACCGACAGGGGGTTATGGCTACACCTTC.

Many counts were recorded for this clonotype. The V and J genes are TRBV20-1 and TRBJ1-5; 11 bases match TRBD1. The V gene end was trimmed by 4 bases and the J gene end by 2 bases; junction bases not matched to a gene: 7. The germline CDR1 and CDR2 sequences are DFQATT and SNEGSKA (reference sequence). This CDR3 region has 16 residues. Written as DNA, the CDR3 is TGCAGTGCTATGGGGGGACAGGGGGGAGGCAATCAGCCCCAGCATTTT. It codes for CSAMGGQGGGNQPQHF.

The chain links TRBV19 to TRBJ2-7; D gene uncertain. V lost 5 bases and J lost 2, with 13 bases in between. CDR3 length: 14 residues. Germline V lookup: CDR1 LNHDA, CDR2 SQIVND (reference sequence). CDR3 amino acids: CASSGDGTAYEQYF. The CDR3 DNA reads TGTGCCAGTAGTGGAGATGGTACAGCCTACGAGCAGTACTTC.

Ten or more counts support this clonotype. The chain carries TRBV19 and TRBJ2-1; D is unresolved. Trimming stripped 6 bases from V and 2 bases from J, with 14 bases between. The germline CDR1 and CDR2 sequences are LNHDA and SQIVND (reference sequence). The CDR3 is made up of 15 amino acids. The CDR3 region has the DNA TGTGCCAGTAGGCCGGCGGTTCCCCCCTACAATGAGCAGTTCTTC. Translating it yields CASRPAVPPYNEQFF.

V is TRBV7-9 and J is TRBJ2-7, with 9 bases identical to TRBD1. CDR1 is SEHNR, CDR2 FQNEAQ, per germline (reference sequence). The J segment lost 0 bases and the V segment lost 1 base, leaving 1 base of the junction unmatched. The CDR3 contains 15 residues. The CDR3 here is CASSLGGQGSYEQYF. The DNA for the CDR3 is TGTGCCAGCAGCTTAGGGGGACAGGGCTCCTACGAGCAGTACTTC. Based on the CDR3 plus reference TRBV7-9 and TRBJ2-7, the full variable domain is DTGVSQNPRHKITKRGQNVTFRCDPISEHNRLYWYRQTLGQGPEFLTYFQNEAQLEKSRLLSDRFSAERPKGSFSTLEIQRTEQGDSAMYLCASSLGGQGSYEQYFGPGTRLTVT.